The T cell receptor beta chain described here comes from a study of shared clonotypes between healthy human individuals. V was cut by 4 bases and J by 0 bases, with 13 bases left in between. This CDR3 has 16 amino acids. In germline, CDR1 is SGHAT, CDR2 FQNNGV. Only in-frame clones appear in the TCRdb table, and some are missing; sequencing was by immunoSEQ multiplex PCR. The sample lists approximately 100,000 clones, around 67% occurring once. The receptor comes from a man aged 25 to 45 in good health. The V gene is TRBV11-2, the J gene TRBJ2-4, with D uncertain. The sample consisted of memory CD8+ T cells sorted from blood. The subset: CD45RO+ cells pooled with CCR7-negative TemRA cells. CDR3: CASSSRMGLAKNIQYF. CDR3 sequence (DNA): TGTGCCAGCAGCTCTCGAATGGGTCTAGCCAAAAACATTCAGTACTTC.